This T cell receptor (beta chain) stems from a study of blood T cell repertoires in COVID-19. In the study overall: Researchers got acute and convalescent COVID-19 samples from the United States, Italy and Spain. T cells, B-cell-depleted T cells, or PBMCs supplied cDNA or gDNA.

Per the original data handling: Amplification of reference gene primers provided the estimated nucleated cell counts. Sequencing was performed with immunoSEQ multiplex PCR; in TCRdb, only in-frame clones are kept and a portion is missing. The V and J calls and clone size come from that table; D and trimming were worked out from the DNA. Of approximately 170,000 clones listed, 80% to 85% are singletons. The length of the CDR3 is 13 residues. The germline gives CDR1 SGHTA, CDR2 FQGNSA. The V and J ends lost 6 bases and 5 bases respectively, with 13 bases between them. The V call is TRBV7-2, the J call TRBJ2-5; possibly TRBD2 for D (5 bases). Sequencing was carried out using peripheral blood. The origin of this receptor is a human donor with acute or convalescent COVID-19. The donor label of this sample is uncertain. CDR3 amino acids: CASSFGGWETQYF. CDR3 bases: TGTGCCAGCAGTTTCGGAGGATGGGAGACCCAGTACTTC.